The subject of this entry is one T cell receptor beta chain. The entry originates in a study of blood T cell repertoires in COVID-19. The trim removed 4 bases at V and 0 bases at J, leaving 6 bases unmatched. The CDR3 totals 15 residues. Germline V CDR1 and CDR2: SGHRS, YFSETQ. Clones were read by immunoSEQ multiplex PCR, and TCRdb kept only the in-frame ones, dropping some. The data show some 150,000 clones, about 91% seen once. V is TRBV5-1 and J is TRBJ2-7, with 8 bases matching TRBD1. The source of this sequence is a woman aged 18-29 years who had recovered from COVID-19. The sequencing sample was made of PBMCs or T cells enriched from blood (not recorded which). The CDR3, as DNA: TGCGCCAGCAGCGCCGGGACAGGTCGCTCCTACGAGCAGTACTTC. Translated: CASSAGTGRSYEQYF.